The 8 T cell receptor beta chains below all came from one sample that was sequenced in a study of brain T cells in children with intractable seizures. The repertoire was sequenced with immunoSEQ multiplex PCR; TCRdb's copy has only in-frame clones and lacks some. The sample carries 55,000 to 80,000 clones, about 96% recorded once. The sample in question was peripheral blood, obtained at surgery. The receptors stem from a boy younger than two with focal cortical dysplasia and intractable seizures.

The V gene is TRBV27, the J gene TRBJ2-7; 9 bases line up with TRBD2. J lost 2 bases, V lost 1 base, and 3 bases had no gene match. This CDR3 comprises 15 residues. Germline lookup yields CDR1 MNHEY and CDR2 SMNVEV (reference sequence). CDR3 nucleotide sequence: TGTGCCAGCAGTTTATATAGCGGGAGTACCTACGAGCAGTACTTC. It encodes CASSLYSGSTYEQYF.

This chain links TRBV27 with TRBJ2-7; TRBD2 matches at 10 bases. CDR1 and CDR2 from the germline V gene are MNHEY and SMNVEV (reference sequence). V shed 1 base, J shed 2 bases, and the junction held 5 bases outside the gene matches. CDR3 length: 16 amino acids. The CDR3 region has the DNA TGTGCCAGCAGTTTATGGCTAGCGGGGGCCCCCTACGAGCAGTACTTC. Translation: CASSLWLAGAPYEQYF.

This sequence joins TRBV3-1 (or the pseudogene TRBV3-2) and TRBJ2-7, with no clear D. The CDR3 is made up of 13 amino acids. Germline V CDR1 and CDR2: LGHDT, YNNKEL (reference sequence). V was cut by 2 bases and J by 5 bases, with 10 bases left in between. Here the CDR3 DNA reads TGTGCCAGCAGCCAAAGCACGATCAACGAGCAGTACTTC. Its translation is CASSQSTINEQYF.

The rearrangement links TRBV7-8 to TRBJ2-2; 7 bases fit TRBD2. CDR1 and CDR2 from the germline V gene are SGHVS and FQNEAQ. The junction had 5 bases not matched to a gene; V was cut back by 5 bases and J by 2 bases. This CDR3 contains 15 residues. CDR3 amino acids: CASSVSGANTGELFF. CDR3 bases: TGTGCCAGCAGCGTAAGCGGGGCCAACACCGGGGAGCTGTTTTTT.

J is TRBJ2-2 and V is TRBV7-3; D gene uncertain. Germline V gene lookup returns CDR1 SGHTA and CDR2 FQGTGA. V lost 0 bases to trimming and J lost 1 base, with 12 bases between them. The CDR3 totals 17 residues. The CDR3 bases are TGTGCCAGCAGCTTAACCTCGACTGGATGGAACACCGGGGAGCTGTTTTTT. Translated, it gives CASSLTSTGWNTGELFF.

This clone was recorded only once. V gene TRBV11-3 combines with J gene TRBJ1-2; no clear D gene. From germline, CDR1 is SGHNT and CDR2 YENEEA. This CDR3 has 11 amino acids. The V end lost 5 bases, the J end lost 5 bases, and 6 bases lay between the germline ends. Written as DNA, the CDR3 is TGTGCCAGCAGCCCAACGTATGGCTACACCTTC. It encodes CASSPTYGYTF.

In its sample, this clone was seen once. The J gene is TRBJ1-1, the V gene TRBV6-5, with 7 bases fitting TRBD1. The CDR3 runs to 13 residues. The germline gives CDR1 MNHEY, CDR2 SVGAGI. J lost 5 bases, V lost 8 bases, and 8 bases had no gene match. The CDR3 region has the DNA TGTGCCAGCTCGAGGGGGCGAAGAACTGAAGCTTTCTTT. This gives the protein CASSRGRRTEAFF.

V is TRBV9 and J is TRBJ2-3, with 9 bases that match TRBD1. With V trimmed by 3 bases and J by 1 base, 6 bases remained unmatched. The CDR3 is 16 amino acids. From germline, CDR1 is SGDLS and CDR2 YYNGEE. CDR3 loop: CASSGRTGDGTDTQYF. DNA for the CDR3: TGTGCCAGCAGCGGAAGGACAGGGGATGGCACAGATACGCAGTATTTT.